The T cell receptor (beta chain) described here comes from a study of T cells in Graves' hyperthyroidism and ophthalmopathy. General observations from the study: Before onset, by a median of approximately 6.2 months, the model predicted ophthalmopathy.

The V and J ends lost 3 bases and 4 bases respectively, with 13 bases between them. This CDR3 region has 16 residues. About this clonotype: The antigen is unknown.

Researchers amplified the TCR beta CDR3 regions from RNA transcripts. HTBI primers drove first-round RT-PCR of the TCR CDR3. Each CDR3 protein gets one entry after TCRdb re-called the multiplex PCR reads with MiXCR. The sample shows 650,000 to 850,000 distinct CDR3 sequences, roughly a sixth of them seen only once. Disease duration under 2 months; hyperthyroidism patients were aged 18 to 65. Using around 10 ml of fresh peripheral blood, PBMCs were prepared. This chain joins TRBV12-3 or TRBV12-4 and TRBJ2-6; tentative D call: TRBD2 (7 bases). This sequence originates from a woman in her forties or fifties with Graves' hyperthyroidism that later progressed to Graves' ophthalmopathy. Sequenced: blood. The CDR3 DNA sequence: TGTGCCAGCAGTTTGGCGGGGGCGTCCGGGGCCAACGTCCTGACTTTC. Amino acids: CASSLAGASGANVLTF.